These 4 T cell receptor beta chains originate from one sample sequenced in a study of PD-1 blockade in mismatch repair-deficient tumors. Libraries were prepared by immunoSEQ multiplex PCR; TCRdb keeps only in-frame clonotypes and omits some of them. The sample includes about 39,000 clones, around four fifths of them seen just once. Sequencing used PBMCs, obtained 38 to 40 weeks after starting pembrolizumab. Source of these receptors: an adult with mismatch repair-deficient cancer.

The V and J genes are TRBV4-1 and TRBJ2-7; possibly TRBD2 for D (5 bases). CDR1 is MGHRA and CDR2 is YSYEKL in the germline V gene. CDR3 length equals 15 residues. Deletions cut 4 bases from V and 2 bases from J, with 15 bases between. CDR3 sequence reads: CASSRPSGAAYEQYF. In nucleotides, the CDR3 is TGCGCCAGCAGCCGCCCATCCGGAGCGGCCTACGAGCAGTACTTC.

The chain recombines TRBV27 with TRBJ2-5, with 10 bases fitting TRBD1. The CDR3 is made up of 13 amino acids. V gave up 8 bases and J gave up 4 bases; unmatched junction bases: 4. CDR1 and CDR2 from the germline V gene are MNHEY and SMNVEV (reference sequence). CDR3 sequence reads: CASGRDRGETQYF. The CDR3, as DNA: TGTGCCAGCGGCCGGGACAGGGGAGAGACCCAGTACTTC.

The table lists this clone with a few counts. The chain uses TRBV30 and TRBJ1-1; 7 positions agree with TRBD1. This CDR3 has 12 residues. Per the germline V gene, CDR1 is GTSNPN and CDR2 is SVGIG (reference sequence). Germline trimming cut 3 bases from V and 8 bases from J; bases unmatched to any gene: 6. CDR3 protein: CAWSANRGEAFF. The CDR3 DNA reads TGTGCCTGGAGCGCTAACAGGGGAGAAGCTTTCTTT.

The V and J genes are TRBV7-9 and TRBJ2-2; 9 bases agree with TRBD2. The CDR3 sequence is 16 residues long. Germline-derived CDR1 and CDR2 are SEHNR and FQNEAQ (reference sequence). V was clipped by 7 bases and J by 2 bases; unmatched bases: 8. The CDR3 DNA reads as TGTGCCAGCATTCCAGTAGCGGGAGTCAACACCGGGGAGCTGTTTTTT. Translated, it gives CASIPVAGVNTGELFF.